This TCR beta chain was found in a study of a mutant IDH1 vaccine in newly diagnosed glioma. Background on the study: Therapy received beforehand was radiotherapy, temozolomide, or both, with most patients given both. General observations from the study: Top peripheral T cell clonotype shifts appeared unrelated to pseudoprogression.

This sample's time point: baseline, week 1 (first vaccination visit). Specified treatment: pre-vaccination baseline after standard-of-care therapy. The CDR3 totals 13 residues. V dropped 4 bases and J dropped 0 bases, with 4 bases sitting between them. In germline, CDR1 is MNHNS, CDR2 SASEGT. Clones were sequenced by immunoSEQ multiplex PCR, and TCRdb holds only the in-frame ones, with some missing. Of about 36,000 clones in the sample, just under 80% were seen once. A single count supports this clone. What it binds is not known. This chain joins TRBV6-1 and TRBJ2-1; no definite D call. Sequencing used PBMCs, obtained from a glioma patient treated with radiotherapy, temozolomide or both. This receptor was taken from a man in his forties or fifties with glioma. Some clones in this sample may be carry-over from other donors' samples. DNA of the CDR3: TGTGCCAGCAGTGGGAGCTCCTACAATGAGCAGTTCTTC. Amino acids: CASSGSSYNEQFF.